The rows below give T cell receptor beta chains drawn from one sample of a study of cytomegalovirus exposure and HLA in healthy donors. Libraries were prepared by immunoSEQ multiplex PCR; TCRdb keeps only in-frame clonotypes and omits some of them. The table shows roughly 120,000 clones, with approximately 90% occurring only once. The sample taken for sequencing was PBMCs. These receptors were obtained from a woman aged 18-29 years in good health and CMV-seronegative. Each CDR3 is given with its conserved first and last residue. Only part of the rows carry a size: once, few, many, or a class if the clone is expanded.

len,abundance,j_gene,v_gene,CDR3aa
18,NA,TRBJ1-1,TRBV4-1,CASSRLKQGKKLNTEAFF
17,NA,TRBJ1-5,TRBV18,CASSPLKPGDSNQPQHF
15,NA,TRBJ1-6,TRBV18,CASSPTGSRNSPLHF
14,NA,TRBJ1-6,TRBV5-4,CASSLGQGHSPLHF
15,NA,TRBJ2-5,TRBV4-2,CASSPDEDRAETQYF
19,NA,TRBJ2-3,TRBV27,CASRARGYGGHPSTDTQYF
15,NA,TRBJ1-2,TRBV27,CASSLNADVDSGYTF
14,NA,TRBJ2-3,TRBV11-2,CASSLELLPDTQYF
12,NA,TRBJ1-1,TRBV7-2,CAIRRTFTEAFF
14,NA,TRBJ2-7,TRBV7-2,CASSPGTGRYEQYF
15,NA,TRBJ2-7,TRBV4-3,CASLRYRELDYEQYF
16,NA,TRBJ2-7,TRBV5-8,CASSLVLGRSSYEQYF
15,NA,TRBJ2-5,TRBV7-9,CASSRPLGIQETQYF
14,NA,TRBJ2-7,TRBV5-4,CASSSGAGEYEQYF
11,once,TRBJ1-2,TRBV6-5,CASSESVGYTF
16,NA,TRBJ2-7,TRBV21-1,CASSKTIAGQDYEQYF
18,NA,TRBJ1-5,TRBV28,CASTSVGQGVSSNQPQHF
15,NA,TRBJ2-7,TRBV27,CASSLSGAYENEQYF
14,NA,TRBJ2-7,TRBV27,CASSLRGLPYEQYF
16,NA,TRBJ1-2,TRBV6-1,CASSGGGRASNYGYTF
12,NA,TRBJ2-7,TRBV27,CASSLLAGEKYF
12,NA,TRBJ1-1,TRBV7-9,CASRTLNTEAFF
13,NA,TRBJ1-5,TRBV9,CASSVGGVQPQHF
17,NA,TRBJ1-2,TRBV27,CASSSIYDRRNIYGYTF
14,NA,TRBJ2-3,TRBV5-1,CASCPGGFTDTQYF
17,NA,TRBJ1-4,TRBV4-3,CASSQGQGRVGNEKLFF
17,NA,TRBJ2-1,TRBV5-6,CASSLGLAANSYNEQFF